This note documents a single T cell receptor (beta chain) sequence. Germline CDR1 is MGHDK and CDR2 is SYGVNS. This CDR3 is built from 14 residues. Between the trimmed V and J ends, which lost 3 bases and 1 base, there was a span of 9 bases. This record comes from a study of radiotherapy plus CTLA-4 blockade in lung cancer. Assay used: immunoSEQ multiplex PCR; TCRdb lists only in-frame clones, some missing. The sample holds approximately 41,000 clones, more than 65% seen once. The sequenced sample was peripheral blood, obtained from a patient treated with radiotherapy plus ipilimumab. The chain combines TRBV25-1 with TRBJ1-1; the D gene is possibly TRBD1 (6 bases). The clonotype originates from a human donor with non-small cell lung cancer who had stable disease on radiotherapy plus ipilimumab. In DNA, the CDR3 is TGTGCCAGCAGTGATCGAGGGGGGAACACTGAAGCTTTCTTT. Amino acid sequence: CASSDRGGNTEAFF.